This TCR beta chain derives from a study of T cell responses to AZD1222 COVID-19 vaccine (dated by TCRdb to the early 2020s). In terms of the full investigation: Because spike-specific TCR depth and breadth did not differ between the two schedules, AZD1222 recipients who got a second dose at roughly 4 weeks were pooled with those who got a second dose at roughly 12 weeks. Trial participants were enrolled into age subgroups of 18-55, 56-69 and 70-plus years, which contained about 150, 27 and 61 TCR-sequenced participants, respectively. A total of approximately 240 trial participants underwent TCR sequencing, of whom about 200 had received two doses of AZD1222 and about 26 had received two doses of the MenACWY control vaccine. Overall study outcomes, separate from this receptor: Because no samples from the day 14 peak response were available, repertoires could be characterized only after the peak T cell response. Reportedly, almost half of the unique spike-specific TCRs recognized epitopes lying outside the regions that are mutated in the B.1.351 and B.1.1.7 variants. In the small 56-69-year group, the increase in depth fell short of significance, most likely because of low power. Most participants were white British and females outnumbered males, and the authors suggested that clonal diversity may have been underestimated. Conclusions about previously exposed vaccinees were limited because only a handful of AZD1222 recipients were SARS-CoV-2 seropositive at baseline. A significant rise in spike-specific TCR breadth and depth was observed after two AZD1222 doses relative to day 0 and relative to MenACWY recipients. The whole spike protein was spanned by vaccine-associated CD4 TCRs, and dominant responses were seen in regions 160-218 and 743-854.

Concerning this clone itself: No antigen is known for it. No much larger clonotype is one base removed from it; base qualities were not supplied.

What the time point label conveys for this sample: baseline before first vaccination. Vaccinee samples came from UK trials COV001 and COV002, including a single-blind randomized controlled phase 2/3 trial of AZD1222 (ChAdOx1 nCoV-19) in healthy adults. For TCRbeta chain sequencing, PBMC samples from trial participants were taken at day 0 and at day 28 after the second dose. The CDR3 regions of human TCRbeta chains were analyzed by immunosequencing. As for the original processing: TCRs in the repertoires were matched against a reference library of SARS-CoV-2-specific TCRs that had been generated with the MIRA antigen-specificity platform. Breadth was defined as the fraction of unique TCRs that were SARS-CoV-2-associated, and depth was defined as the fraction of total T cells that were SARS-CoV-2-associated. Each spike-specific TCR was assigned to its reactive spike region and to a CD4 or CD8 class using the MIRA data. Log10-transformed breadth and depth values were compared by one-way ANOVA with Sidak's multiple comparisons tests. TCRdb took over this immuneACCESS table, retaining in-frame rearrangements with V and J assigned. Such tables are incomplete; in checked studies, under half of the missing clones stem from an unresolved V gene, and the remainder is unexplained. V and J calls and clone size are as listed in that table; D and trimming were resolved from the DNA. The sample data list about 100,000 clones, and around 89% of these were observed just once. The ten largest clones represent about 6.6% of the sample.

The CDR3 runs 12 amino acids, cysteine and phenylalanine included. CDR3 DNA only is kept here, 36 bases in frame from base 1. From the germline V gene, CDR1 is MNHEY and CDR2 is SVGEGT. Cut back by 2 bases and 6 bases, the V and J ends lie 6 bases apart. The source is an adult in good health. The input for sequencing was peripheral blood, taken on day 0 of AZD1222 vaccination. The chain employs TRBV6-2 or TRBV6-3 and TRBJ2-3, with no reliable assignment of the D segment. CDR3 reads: CASSYEADTQYF. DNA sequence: TGTGCCAGCAGTTACGAAGCGGATACGCAGTATTTT.